The next 8 T cell receptor beta chains were all read from a single sample in a study of tumor-infiltrating lymphocytes in localized non-small cell lung cancer. Data came from immunoSEQ multiplex PCR; TCRdb stores just in-frame clones and leaves some out. Of around 6,700 clones in the sample, around 64% were seen once. Sequenced input: uninvolved lung tissue not adjacent to the tumor. Source of these receptors: a human donor with non-small cell lung cancer.

This clone was found once. The gene calls are TRBV7-6 and TRBJ2-2; 14 positions match TRBD2. Germline V gene lookup returns CDR1 SGHVS and CDR2 FNYEAQ. The CDR3 extends over 17 amino acids. The ends lost 5 bases at V and 5 bases at J; junction bases unmatched: 7. The CDR3 spells CASSLTSGGAGTGELFF. The CDR3 coding sequence is TGTGCCAGCAGCCTGACTAGCGGGGGGGCCGGGACCGGGGAGCTGTTTTTT.

In its sample, this clone is medium-sized. CDR3 DNA: TGCGCCAGCAGCCTCCGGACTCAACCGAGCACAGATACGCAGTATTTT. Residues: CASSLRTQPSTDTQYF. V usage is TRBV4-1 and J usage is TRBJ2-3; perhaps TRBD2 as D (5 bases). V lost 4 bases to trimming and J lost 0 bases, with 14 bases between them. CDR3 length: 16 residues. Germline loops: CDR1 MGHRA, CDR2 YSYEKL.

The J gene is TRBJ1-5, the V gene TRBV6-5; D is uncertain. Trimming took off 6 bases at V and 7 bases at J, with 13 bases between the two ends. This CDR3 is built from 13 residues. Per the germline V gene, CDR1 is MNHEY and CDR2 is SVGAGI. CDR3 in amino acids: CASSLGQRQPQHF. The CDR3 nucleotides read TGTGCCAGCAGCCTCGGGCAGCGGCAGCCCCAGCATTTT.

The V and J genes are TRBV10-3 and TRBJ1-2, with a weak D call TRBD1 (6 bases). Trimming cost V 3 bases and J 4 bases, with 15 bases left between them. Germline V CDR1 and CDR2: ENHRY, SYGVKD. CDR3 length: 15 residues. In DNA form, the CDR3 reads TGTGCCATCAGTGAAGAGGACAGAGGATTCTATGGCTACACCTTC. This codes for CAISEEDRGFYGYTF.

The J gene is TRBJ1-1, the V gene TRBV19; D is ambiguous. Deletions cut 7 bases from V and 4 bases from J, with 13 bases between. This CDR3 has 13 amino acids. Germline CDR1 reads LNHDA; CDR2 reads SQIVND (reference sequence). The chain's CDR3 is CASTPLTSTEAFF. In DNA form, the CDR3 reads TGTGCCAGTACCCCGCTAACGAGCACTGAAGCTTTCTTT.

The chain uses TRBV11-2 and TRBJ2-2; tentatively, D is TRBD2 (6 bases). Germline CDR1 SGHAT, CDR2 FQNNGV. The CDR3 has 13 amino acids. Deletions cut 4 bases from V and 7 bases from J, with 10 bases between. CDR3 in DNA: TGTGCCAGCAGCTGGGGGGAGAACGGGGAGCTGTTTTTT. The encoded protein is CASSWGENGELFF.

V and J are TRBV7-9 and TRBJ1-2; TRBD1 matches at 12 bases. Germline trimming cut 1 base from V and 8 bases from J; bases unmatched to any gene: 5. CDR1 and CDR2 (germline): SEHNR, FQNEAQ (reference sequence). This CDR3 is built from 15 residues. CDR3 DNA sequence: TGTGCCAGCAGCTTAGAGGGGACAGGGGGCTTGGGCTACACCTTC. This sequence encodes CASSLEGTGGLGYTF.

This clone qualifies as medium-sized (0.01 to 0.1%). The V gene is TRBV19, the J gene TRBJ2-7; possibly TRBD2 for D (5 bases). The CDR3 has 11 amino acids. Germline CDR1 is LNHDA and CDR2 is SQIVND (reference sequence). Trimming took off 11 bases at V and 3 bases at J, with 11 bases between the two ends. CDR3 amino acids: CAAGSNYEQYF. The DNA of the CDR3 is TGTGCCGCGGGTTCAAACTACGAGCAGTACTTC.